This T cell receptor (beta chain) was recorded in a study of beta chain features in type 1 diabetes. CDR1 is SGHRS and CDR2 is YFSETQ in the germline V gene. The trim removed 0 bases at V and 1 base at J, leaving 5 bases unmatched. This CDR3 spans 17 amino acids. In regard to this clone: What it recognizes is unknown.

Every bit of the isolated RNA underwent reverse transcription, so sequencing read expressed TCRB transcripts. Here immunoSEQ multiplex PCR was the method, and the copy in TCRdb shows in-frame clones only, minus some. The profile shows more than 300,000 clones, roughly an eighth of them singletons. General study results and limits: Among all four CD4+ subsets, Type 1 diabetes patients had TCRB CDR3s that were moderately but significantly shorter.

Sequenced sample: naive CD4+ T cells from blood. This sequence joins TRBV5-1 and TRBJ2-1, with 9 bases fitting TRBD2. The receptor was isolated from a woman in her late teens or twenties with type 1 diabetes. CDR3 nucleotide sequence: TGCGCCAGCAGCTTGGTCCTAGCGGGGATGTCCTACAATGAGCAGTTCTTC. This translates into CASSLVLAGMSYNEQFF.